Detailed here is one T cell receptor beta chain. The entry originates in a study of PD-L1 blockade in urothelial cancer. Study in general: Blood was tested 3 weeks (second dose) and 6 weeks into treatment.

Between the trimmed V and J ends, which lost 3 bases and 7 bases, there was a span of 10 bases. Germline V gene data show CDR1 as SGHNT and CDR2 as YENEEA. The CDR3 is 13 amino acids. Profiled with immunoSEQ multiplex PCR; TCRdb holds only in-frame clones, not every one. This table holds over 50,000 clones, around 83% found once. The chain couples TRBV11-3 to TRBJ2-1, with D perhaps TRBD2 (6 bases). This TCR derives from a man aged 45-60 years with urothelial cancer. Sample: PBMCs, taken around atezolizumab (anti-PD-L1) treatment. The CDR3 DNA reads as TGTGCCAGCAGCTTGGCGGGAAATAATGAGCAGTTCTTC. As protein: CASSLAGNNEQFF.